Shown below are 30 T cell receptor beta chains from a single sample sequenced in a study of blood T cell repertoires in COVID-19. Using immunoSEQ multiplex PCR, the repertoire was profiled, and TCRdb retains in-frame clones only, with some absent. This repertoire shows around 150,000 clones, around 87% found once; its top ten account for around 2.3%. The sequenced sample was peripheral blood. The source of these receptors is a man aged 45 to 65 with active COVID-19.

V and J are TRBV3-1 (or the pseudogene TRBV3-2) and TRBJ2-5, with a tentative D call TRBD1 (6 bases). The CDR3 consists of 14 residues. CDR1 and CDR2 from the germline V gene are LGHDT and YNNKEL (reference sequence). The ends were cut back, 8 bases at V and 3 bases at J, with 16 bases in the middle. This CDR3 is CASRFQGRKETQYF. The CDR3 DNA reads as TGTGCCAGCCGGTTTCAGGGGCGTAAAGAGACCCAGTACTTC.

The chain combines TRBV6-2 or TRBV6-3 with TRBJ1-5; possible D gene TRBD1, 6 bases. CDR3 length equals 15 residues. The V gene's germline CDR1 is MNHEY and CDR2 SVGEGT. Trimming removed 5 bases at V and 2 bases at J, with 13 bases between. The CDR3 protein is CASSLLRQGNQPQHF. The DNA for the CDR3 is TGTGCCAGCAGTCTCCTTCGACAGGGCAATCAGCCCCAGCATTTT.

The rearrangement joins TRBV12-3 or TRBV12-4 to TRBJ2-3; D ambiguous. Trimming removed 6 bases from V and 5 bases from J, with 9 bases in between. The CDR3 is made up of 12 amino acids. CDR3 sequence: CASSSLRDTQYF. The CDR3 coding sequence is TGTGCCAGCAGCTCCCTACGAGATACGCAGTATTTT.

The rearrangement joins TRBV6-5 to TRBJ1-1; tentatively, D is TRBD1 (5 bases). This CDR3 is built from 14 residues. The V gene's germline CDR1 is MNHEY and CDR2 SVGAGI. V lost 2 bases, J lost 4 bases, and 11 bases lay in between. As DNA, the CDR3 is TGTGCCAGCAGTTACGGGGACGGGGGCACTGAAGCTTTCTTT. Translated, it gives CASSYGDGGTEAFF.

Only a few counts were recorded for this clone. V gene TRBV27 combines with J gene TRBJ1-6; 9 bases are shared with TRBD1. The CDR3 consists of 18 residues. Per the germline V gene, CDR1 is MNHEY and CDR2 is SMNVEV (reference sequence). Germline trimming cut 5 bases from V and 3 bases from J; bases unmatched to any gene: 11. The CDR3 DNA sequence: TGTGCCAGCAGTCTTTCCGGGACAGGGAGAAGCTATAATTCACCCCTCCACTTT. Residues: CASSLSGTGRSYNSPLHF.

The chain links TRBV7-8 to TRBJ1-3; TRBD1 aligns across 7 bases. The J segment lost 0 bases and the V segment lost 5 bases, leaving 4 bases of the junction unmatched. The CDR3 has 15 residues. Germline CDR1 is SGHVS and CDR2 is FQNEAQ. CDR3: CASSAGTVSGNTIYF. The CDR3 DNA reads TGTGCCAGCAGCGCCGGGACAGTCTCTGGAAACACCATATATTTT.

This clone was recorded only once. V and J are TRBV6-2 or TRBV6-3 and TRBJ1-5; perhaps TRBD1 as D (6 bases). The CDR3 runs to 16 residues. The V end lost 6 bases, the J end lost 2 bases, and 17 bases lay between the germline ends. Germline CDR1 is MNHEY and CDR2 is SVGEGT. CDR3 DNA: TGTGCCAGCAGCTCCCCACAGGGTGTAGGCAATCAGCCCCAGCATTTT. Translating gives CASSSPQGVGNQPQHF.

The chain is built from TRBV21-1 and TRBJ2-3; the table's D call, TRBD2, was not checked against the DNA. TRBV21-1 is described as a pseudogene. The CDR3 length is 19 residues. CDR3 protein: CASSNLSGGTRRPTDTQYF. The CDR3 nucleotides read TGTGCCAGCAGCAATCTGAGCGGGGGGACCCGCAGGCCCACAGATACGCAGTATTTT.

The chain joins TRBV11-1 to TRBJ2-7, with 7 bases matching TRBD1. The CDR3 spans 15 residues. J was trimmed by 1 base and V by 6 bases; bases with no gene match: 9. In germline, CDR1 is SGHAT, CDR2 FQDESV (reference sequence). This CDR3 reads CASRLRQGASYEQYF. In DNA, the CDR3 is TGTGCCAGCAGATTGCGACAGGGCGCGTCCTACGAGCAGTACTTC.

This rearrangement joins TRBV29-1 to TRBJ2-7, with D hard to call. The V and J ends lost 4 bases and 3 bases respectively, with 10 bases between them. From germline, CDR1 is SQVTM and CDR2 ANQGSEA. The length of the CDR3 is 12 residues. The CDR3 here is CSVGLTYYEQYF. CDR3 nucleotide sequence: TGCAGCGTTGGGTTGACATACTACGAGCAGTACTTC.

The DNA for the CDR3 is TGTGCCAGCAGCTTACCCACGGGAGAAAAACTGTTTTTT. Translating it yields CASSLPTGEKLFF. This chain joins TRBV7-8 and TRBJ1-4, with D uncertain. The CDR3 length is 13 residues. Germline assignment: CDR1 SGHVS and CDR2 FQNEAQ. V was cut by 2 bases and J by 8 bases, with 9 bases left in between.

V and J are TRBV2 and TRBJ1-1; D might be TRBD1 (6 bases). Per germline, CDR1 SNHLY and CDR2 FYNNEI. The germline V and J ends were trimmed by 8 bases and 1 base, with 14 bases remaining between them. CDR3 size: 14 residues. CDR3 sequence (DNA): TGTGCCAGCGACTTTGACAGGCCGAACACTGAAGCTTTCTTT. Amino acid sequence: CASDFDRPNTEAFF.

V usage is TRBV12-2 and J usage is TRBJ1-1. TRBV12-2 is a pseudogene locus. CDR3 length equals 16 residues. The CDR3 region has the DNA TGTGCAAGTCGCAGACGGCACGGGGGGGGGAACACTGAAGCTTTCTTT. This encodes CASRRRHGGGNTEAFF.

V usage is TRBV14 and J usage is TRBJ2-2; 7 bases are a match to TRBD1. J gave up 0 bases and V 10 bases, and 5 bases lay outside the gene matches. The CDR3 spans 14 residues. The V gene's germline CDR1 is SGHDN and CDR2 FVKESK. CDR3 region: CANNGTANTGELFF. The CDR3 region has the DNA TGTGCCAACAACGGGACAGCGAACACCGGGGAGCTGTTTTTT. The variable domain in full, completed from reference TRBV14 and TRBJ2-2, reads EAGVTQFPSHSVIEKGQTVTLRCDPISGHDNLYWYRRVMGKEIKFLLHFVKESKQDESGMPNNRFLAERTGGTYSTLKVQPAELEDSGVYFCANNGTANTGELFFGEGSRLTVL.

This chain joins TRBV20-1 and TRBJ2-7; D is undetermined. The CDR3 has 13 residues. Germline V CDR1 and CDR2: DFQATT, SNEGSKA (reference sequence). Trimming shortened V by 3 bases and J by 0 bases, and 9 bases separated the two germline ends. CDR3 coding DNA: TGCAGTGCTAGTGATGCTAGCTCCTACGAGCAGTACTTC. This gives the protein CSASDASSYEQYF.

Only a few counts were recorded for this clone. V is TRBV5-4 and J is TRBJ2-1; 10 bases line up with TRBD2. This CDR3 has 17 residues. Germline V gives CDR1 SGHNT, CDR2 YYREEE (reference sequence). V gave up 0 bases and J gave up 3 bases; unmatched junction bases: 6. CDR3 region: CASSLALAGDNYNEQFF. CDR3 nucleotide sequence: TGTGCCAGCAGCTTGGCCCTAGCGGGGGACAACTACAATGAGCAGTTCTTC. Supplemented by reference TRBV5-4 and TRBJ2-1, the full variable domain reads ETGVTQSPTHLIKTRGQQVTLRCSSQSGHNTVSWYQQALGQGPQFIFQYYREEENGRGNFPPRFSGLQFPNYSSELNVNALELDDSALYLCASSLALAGDNYNEQFFGPGTRLTVL.

The rearrangement joins TRBV30 to TRBJ2-7; unclear D gene. The CDR3 has 13 residues. V was pared by 0 bases and J by 4 bases, with 10 bases between. Germline lookup yields CDR1 GTSNPN and CDR2 SVGIG (reference sequence). CDR3 sequence (DNA): TGTGCCTGGAGTGTACAAATCGGGTACGAGCAGTACTTC. This codes for CAWSVQIGYEQYF.

A note on this clone: The same CDR3 can be traced to other DNA sequences in this sample. The chain recombines TRBV7-9 with TRBJ1-5; D gene ambiguous. Germline V gene lookup returns CDR1 SEHNR and CDR2 FQNEAQ (reference sequence). Trimming took off 3 bases at V and 2 bases at J, with 8 bases between the two ends. The CDR3 covers 14 residues. CDR3 nucleotides: TGTGCCAGCAGCTTGGGCGGGGGCAATCAGCCCCAGCATTTT. Residues: CASSLGGGNQPQHF.

A few counts support this clone. This rearrangement joins TRBV7-2 to TRBJ1-3; possible D gene TRBD1, 5 bases. The CDR3 runs 15 residues. Per the germline V gene, CDR1 is SGHTA and CDR2 is FQGNSA. V was trimmed by 6 bases and J by 1 base, leaving 13 bases between them. CDR3 DNA: TGTGCCAGCAGAACAGGTATCGGTTCTGGAAACACCATATATTTT. This encodes CASRTGIGSGNTIYF.

V gene TRBV2 combines with J gene TRBJ1-2, with TRBD1 matching 7 bases. Losses at the gene ends were 5 bases for V and 3 bases for J; bases not matched to a gene: 9. The CDR3 totals 15 residues. Per the germline V gene, CDR1 is SNHLY and CDR2 is FYNNEI. Here the CDR3 reads CASSPQQGPHYGYTF. The DNA of the CDR3 is TGTGCCAGCAGTCCACAACAGGGGCCTCACTATGGCTACACCTTC.

This clone was counted once. The genes are TRBV3-1 (or the pseudogene TRBV3-2) and TRBJ2-1; 12 bases are a match to TRBD2. With V trimmed by 1 base and J by 8 bases, 0 bases remained unmatched. Germline V gene sequence: CDR1 LGHDT, CDR2 YNNKEL (reference sequence). The CDR3 runs 14 residues. The CDR3 sequence: CASSQGLAGDEQFF. DNA for the CDR3: TGTGCCAGCAGCCAAGGACTAGCGGGGGATGAGCAGTTCTTC.

The gene calls are TRBV7-2 and TRBJ2-1, with TRBD1 matching 9 bases. Germline V gene sequence: CDR1 SGHTA, CDR2 FQGNSA. CDR3 length: 13 residues. Trimming at V came to 5 bases and at J to 9 bases, leaving 5 bases not matched to a gene. The DNA for the CDR3 is TGTGCCAGCAGCCTACAGGGGGCCTTTGAGCAGTTCTTC. Protein sequence: CASSLQGAFEQFF. Full variable domain (missing parts from reference TRBV7-2 and TRBJ2-1): GAGVSQSPSNKVTEKGKDVELRCDPISGHTALYWYRQSLGQGLEFLIYFQGNSAPDKSGLPSDRFSAERTGGSVSTLTIQRTQQEDSAVYLCASSLQGAFEQFFGPGTRLTVL.

Turning to this clone: In the same sample, other DNA sequences code for this CDR3. The chain carries TRBV12-3 or TRBV12-4 and TRBJ2-3; a weak D match, TRBD1 (6 bases). Trimming removed 8 bases from V and 4 bases from J, with 13 bases in between. This CDR3 contains 13 residues. The CDR3 sequence is CASRRGGADTQYF. The CDR3 DNA follows: TGTGCCAGCCGCCGTGGGGGCGCAGATACGCAGTATTTT.

This clone was seen only a few times. The V call is TRBV2, the J call TRBJ2-6; 9 bases match TRBD1. The germline CDR1 and CDR2 sequences are SNHLY and FYNNEI. V was pared by 6 bases and J by 2 bases, with 8 bases of the junction left unmatched. CDR3 length equals 17 residues. Here the CDR3 reads CASSYRDRAAGANVLTF. Written as DNA, the CDR3 is TGTGCCAGCAGCTACCGGGACAGGGCAGCTGGGGCCAACGTCCTGACTTTC.

The sample holds one count of this clone. The gene calls are TRBV6-5 and TRBJ2-7; D may be TRBD2 (7 bases). This CDR3 comprises 14 residues. The germline CDR1 and CDR2 sequences are MNHEY and SVGAGI. Trimming took 7 bases from V and 4 from J, leaving 17 bases between them. CDR3 DNA: TGTGCCAGCACTAGCGCGGGGGCCCCTTACGAGCAGTACTTC. Its translation is CASTSAGAPYEQYF.

The V call is TRBV4-2, the J call TRBJ2-6, with 7 bases lining up with TRBD2. The CDR3 loop spans 16 amino acids. Germline loops: CDR1 LGHNA, CDR2 YNFKEQ. The J segment lost 2 bases and the V segment lost 5 bases, leaving 6 bases of the junction unmatched. CDR3 in amino acids: CASSESLAAGANVLTF. For the CDR3, the DNA is TGTGCCAGCAGCGAAAGCCTAGCGGCTGGGGCCAACGTCCTGACTTTC.

The chain is built from TRBV6-5 and TRBJ1-2; D remains unclear. Germline lookup yields CDR1 MNHEY and CDR2 SVGAGI. The germline V and J ends were trimmed by 6 bases and 8 bases, with 10 bases remaining between them. The CDR3 is 11 residues long. The CDR3, as DNA: TGTGCCAGCAGGGGTGCAGGAGGCTACACCTTC. Amino acid sequence: CASRGAGGYTF.

This chain joins TRBV21-1 and TRBJ2-7; whether TRBD1, the table's D call, matches the DNA was not checked. TRBV21-1 is designated a pseudogene. The CDR3 runs to 18 residues. CDR3: CASSKSVARDRGRRGQYF. The CDR3, as DNA: TGTGCCAGCAGCAAATCCGTTGCCCGGGACAGGGGGCGTCGAGGGCAGTACTTC.

The chain carries TRBV11-3 and TRBJ2-3; TRBD2 agrees at 13 bases. The CDR3 loop spans 16 amino acids. J gave up 5 bases and V 5 bases, and 7 bases lay outside the gene matches. The germline V gene has CDR1 SGHNT and CDR2 YENEEA. The CDR3, as DNA: TGTGCCAGCAGCCCGGGACTAGCGGGGAGGATAGATACGCAGTATTTT. Residues: CASSPGLAGRIDTQYF.

This clone was picked up a small number of times. J is TRBJ2-3 and V is TRBV10-3, with D perhaps TRBD1 (5 bases). Trimming cost V 3 bases and J 3 bases, with 10 bases left between them. Germline V gene lookup returns CDR1 ENHRY and CDR2 SYGVKD. CDR3 length: 14 amino acids. The CDR3 DNA follows: TGTGCCATCAGTGATTCCAGGGCTACAGATACGCAGTATTTT. As protein: CAISDSRATDTQYF.